This T cell receptor beta chain was identified during a study of blood T cell repertoires in COVID-19. Original analysis: Reference gene primers were amplified, and this amplification served to estimate nucleated cell counts. Measured with immunoSEQ multiplex PCR; TCRdb has only the in-frame clones, and not every one. The DNA gave D and trimming, while V, J and clone size come from that table. The sample includes some 180,000 clones, 85% to 90% of them seen just once. This clone showed up just a few times. J gave up 6 bases and V 0 bases, and 1 base lay outside the gene matches. The germline V gene has CDR1 MNHEY and CDR2 SVGEGT. The CDR3 sequence is 15 residues long.

This clonotype was obtained from a man aged 40-49 years who had recovered from COVID-19. The chain recombines TRBV6-2 or TRBV6-3 with TRBJ2-7; TRBD2 aligns across 14 bases. The sequencing sample was made of PBMCs or T cells enriched from blood (not recorded which). The CDR3 DNA is TGTGCCAGCAGTTACTCGACTAGCGGGGGGGCCGAGCAGTACTTC. Translation: CASSYSTSGGAEQYF.